This T cell receptor (beta chain) is drawn from a study of shared clonotypes between healthy human individuals. General observations from the study: Among donors, sharing of clonotypes was expected to be affected by sequencing depth.

Assay used: immunoSEQ multiplex PCR; TCRdb lists only in-frame clones, some missing. The sample lists some 2,000,000 clones; roughly 95% were seen once. CD4+ cells were split into CD45RA+ naive and CD45RA-negative memory subsets. The V end was cut by 2 bases, the J end by 4 bases, with 15 bases between. Looked up from germline, CDR1 is SGHRS and CDR2 is YFSETQ. The CDR3 runs to 15 residues. This clone was seen just once. Antigen unknown. The sequencing input was naive CD4+ T cells sorted from blood. Noted subset: CD45RA+ positively selected. The V gene is TRBV5-1, the J gene TRBJ1-2, with a possible D match to TRBD1 (5 bases). The clonotype was recovered from a young man in good health. CDR3 sequence reads: CASSFSQGGTYGYTF. The CDR3 coding sequence is TGCGCCAGCAGCTTCTCCCAGGGTGGAACCTATGGCTACACCTTC.